This T cell receptor beta chain derives from a study of identifying expanded T cells in peripheral blood. Whole-study findings and limits: Variance in clone template counts between roughly two-week samples significantly increased with total template count across all healthy donors. Over approximately two and four weeks, about 17 and 20 clones changed, versus more than 1 between replicates.

During the collection period, no donor immune events like infections were recorded. Repertoires were generated with immunoSEQ multiplex PCR, while TCRdb's copy carries only in-frame clones and drops some. The data contain 100,000 or so clones, roughly 91% of them singletons. Germline V gives CDR1 SGHVS, CDR2 FNYEAQ. V was shortened by 4 bases and J by 2 bases, with 8 bases between the two germline ends. The CDR3 is made up of 13 amino acids. In regard to this clone: What it recognizes is unknown.

Sequencing was carried out using blood. V is TRBV7-6 and J is TRBJ2-5; no clear D. The TCR originated in a person aged 18 to 70 in good health. The CDR3 coding sequence is TGTGCCAGCAGCTCCGAAAGGCAAGAGACCCAGTACTTC. Protein: CASSSERQETQYF.